What follows describes a single T cell receptor (beta chain). Antigen specificity is unknown. The source of the sample is a study of long-term antiretroviral therapy in people with HIV. United States facilities provided treatment to all participants with HIV. Specimens carried about 0.9-10 million cryopreserved PBMC before DNA extraction. General observations from the study: Regardless of time point, clones expanded before ART dominated the repertoire.

Sequencing relied on immunoSEQ assay v3.0, run at survey level. Some clones are missing from TCRdb's copy, which holds only in-frame ones; the method was immunoSEQ multiplex PCR. The repertoire holds roughly 37,000 clones, with about 80% as singletons. V lost 0 bases to trimming and J lost 2 bases, with 9 bases between them. The germline V gene has CDR1 SGDLS and CDR2 YYNGEE. The CDR3 totals 14 residues. This sequence joins TRBV9 and TRBJ2-7; D is unresolved. The source was unsorted PBMCs, collected 3.4 years after starting antiretroviral therapy. The receptor was isolated from a man younger than 40 with HIV. CDR3 bases: TGTGCCAGCAGCGTAGGCGGTGATCCCTACGAGCAGTACTTC. Translation: CASSVGGDPYEQYF.